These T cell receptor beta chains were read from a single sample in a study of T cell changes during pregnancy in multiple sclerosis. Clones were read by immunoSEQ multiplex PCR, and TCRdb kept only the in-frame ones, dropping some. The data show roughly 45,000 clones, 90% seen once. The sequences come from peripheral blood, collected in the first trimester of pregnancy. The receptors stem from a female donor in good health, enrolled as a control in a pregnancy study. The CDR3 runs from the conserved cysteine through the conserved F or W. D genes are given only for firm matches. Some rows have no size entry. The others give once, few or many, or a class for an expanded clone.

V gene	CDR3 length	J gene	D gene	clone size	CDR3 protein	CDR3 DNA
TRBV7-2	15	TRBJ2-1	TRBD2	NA	CASSRWSGGGDEQFF	TGTGCCAGCAGCCGTTGGAGCGGGGGAGGAGATGAGCAGTTCTTC
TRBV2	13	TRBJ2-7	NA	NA	CASSPDSTYEQYF	TGTGCCAGCAGCCCCGACTCAACCTACGAGCAGTACTTC
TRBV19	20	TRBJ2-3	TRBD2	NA	CASSIDDSGRAPALADTQYF	TGTGCCAGTAGTATAGATGATAGCGGGAGGGCCCCTGCACTGGCAGATACGCAGTATTTT
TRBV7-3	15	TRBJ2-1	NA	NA	CASSLELPPLDEQFF	TGTGCCAGCAGCTTGGAGCTCCCCCCCTTGGATGAGCAGTTCTTC
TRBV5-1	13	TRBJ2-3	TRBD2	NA	CASSRGGSDTQYF	TGCGCCAGCAGCCGGGGGGGATCGGATACGCAGTATTTT
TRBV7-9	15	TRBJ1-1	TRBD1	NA	CASSTPGQGYTEAFF	TGTGCCAGCAGCACCCCGGGACAGGGATACACTGAAGCTTTCTTT
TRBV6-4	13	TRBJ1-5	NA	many	CASSGRPNQPQHF	TGTGCCAGCAGTGGGAGACCCAATCAGCCCCAGCATTTT
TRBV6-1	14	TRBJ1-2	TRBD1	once	CASRRDSDNYGYTF	TGTGCCAGCAGGAGGGACAGCGATAACTATGGCTACACCTTC
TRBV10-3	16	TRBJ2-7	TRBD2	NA	CAISRTSGGLSYEQYF	TGTGCCATCAGTCGGACTAGCGGGGGTTTATCCTACGAGCAGTACTTC
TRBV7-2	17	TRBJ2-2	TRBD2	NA	CASSSQAGTSPTGELFF	TGTGCCAGCAGCTCCCAAGCCGGGACTAGCCCCACCGGGGAGCTGTTTTTT
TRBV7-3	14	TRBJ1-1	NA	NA	CASSLGVAGTEAFF	TGTGCCAGCAGCTTAGGGGTGGCGGGGACTGAAGCTTTCTTT
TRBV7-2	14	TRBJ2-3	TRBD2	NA	CASSLGLAGGPRDF	TGTGCCAGCAGCTTAGGTCTAGCGGGAGGGCCGCGGGATTTT
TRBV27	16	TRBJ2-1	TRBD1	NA	CASSLGSGQGDNEQFF	TGTGCCAGCAGTTTGGGGTCGGGACAGGGGGACAATGAGCAGTTCTTC
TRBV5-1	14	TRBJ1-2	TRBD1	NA	CASSLEGAGDGYTF	TGCGCCAGCAGCTTGGAGGGGGCCGGGGATGGCTACACCTTC
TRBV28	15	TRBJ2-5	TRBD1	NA	CASSRTGKGQETQYF	TGTGCCAGCAGCCGGACAGGGAAGGGCCAAGAGACCCAGTACTTC
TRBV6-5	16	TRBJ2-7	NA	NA	CASSFRRGPSSYEQYF	TGTGCCAGCAGTTTTCGGAGGGGCCCTAGCTCCTACGAGCAGTACTTC